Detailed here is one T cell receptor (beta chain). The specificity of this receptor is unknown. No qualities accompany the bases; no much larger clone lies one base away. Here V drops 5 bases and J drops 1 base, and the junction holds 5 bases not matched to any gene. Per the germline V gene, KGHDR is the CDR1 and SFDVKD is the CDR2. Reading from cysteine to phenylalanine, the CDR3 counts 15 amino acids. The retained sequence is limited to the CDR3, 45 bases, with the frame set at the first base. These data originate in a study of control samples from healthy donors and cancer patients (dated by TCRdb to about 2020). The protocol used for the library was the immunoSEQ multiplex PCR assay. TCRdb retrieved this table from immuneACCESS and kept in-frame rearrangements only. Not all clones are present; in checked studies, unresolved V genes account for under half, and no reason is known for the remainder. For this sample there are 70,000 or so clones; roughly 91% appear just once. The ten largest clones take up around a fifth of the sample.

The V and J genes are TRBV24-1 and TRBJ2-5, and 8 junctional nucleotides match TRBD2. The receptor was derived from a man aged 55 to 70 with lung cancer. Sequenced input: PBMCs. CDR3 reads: CATSGSGGPQETQYF. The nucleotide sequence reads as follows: TGTGCCACCAGTGGATCGGGGGGGCCCCAAGAGACCCAGTACTTC.